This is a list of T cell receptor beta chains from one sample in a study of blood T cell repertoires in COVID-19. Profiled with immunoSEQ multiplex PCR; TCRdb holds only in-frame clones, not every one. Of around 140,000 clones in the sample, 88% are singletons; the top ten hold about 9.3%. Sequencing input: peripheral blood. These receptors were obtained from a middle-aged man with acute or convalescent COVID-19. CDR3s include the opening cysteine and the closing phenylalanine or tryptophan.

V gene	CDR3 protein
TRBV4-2	CASSHPITPRNEQFF
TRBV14	CASNRLGARYEQYF
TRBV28	CASSFRHLNTEAFF
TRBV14	CASSQALLATRNTEAFF
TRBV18	CASSPTGHTEAFF
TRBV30	CAWSERVANYGYTF
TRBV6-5	CASSWQANEKLFF
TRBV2	CASSVQGAGRGELFF
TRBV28	CASRNPGQYYQPQHF
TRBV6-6	CASNVDRGGEGTEAFF
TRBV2	CASREASSGNTIYF
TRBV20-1	CSASVLDFSAGNTIYF
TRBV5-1	CASSLGQGEGYTF
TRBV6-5	CASSLQGAYGYTF
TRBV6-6	CASSLTPIGAQHF
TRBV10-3	CAISDRSGRAGNEQFF
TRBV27	CASSLTAGEVYGYTF
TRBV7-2	CASSLNRGSEKLFF
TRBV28	CASSPGTSGRIHEQYF
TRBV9	CASSVDNEQFF
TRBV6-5	CASRAGTGNGYTF
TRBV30	CACPGHPYSGANVLTF
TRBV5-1	CATRQGSNEKLFF
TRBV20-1	CSVRAEEKLFF
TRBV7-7	CASSPVGASYGTQYF
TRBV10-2	CASSRQGELYGYTF
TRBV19	CASRGPGGEQYF
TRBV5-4	CASRWGQNTGELFF
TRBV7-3	CASSGGGTDTQYF
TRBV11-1	CASSIHRDRDTSYTF
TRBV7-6	CASSSLGGRNTEAFF
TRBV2	CASRGTGGYQETQYF
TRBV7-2	CASSLRLAGNNEQFF
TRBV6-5	CASRRGRYTEAFF
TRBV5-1	CASSDDTNYGYTF
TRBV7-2	CASSPQTNEQFF
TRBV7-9	CASSPWTGSYGDEQFF
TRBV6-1	CASSETVYQETQYF
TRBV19	CASTAQAFSGNTIYF
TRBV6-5	CASSFTGTYEQYF
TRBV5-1	CASSSTGDLSGYTF
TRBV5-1	CASSLETSSTEAFF
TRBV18	CASSSRPTANSGNTIYF